This T cell receptor (beta chain) was found in a study of shared clonotypes between healthy human individuals. About the study: For every donor, three CD4 naive, three CD4 memory, two CD8 naive and one CD8 memory plates were used. Whole-study results and caveats: Across subsets, estimated richness was generally greater for naive than for memory populations. Sampling used blood alone; tissue repertoires probably differ.

About this clone: Antigen specificity is unknown.

In germline, CDR1 is KGHSH, CDR2 LQKENI. The J segment lost 8 bases and the V segment lost 1 base, leaving 10 bases of the junction unmatched. The CDR3 has 17 amino acids. TCRdb keeps only in-frame clones here, not all; method: immunoSEQ multiplex PCR. Found here are around 340,000 clones, around 79% of them singletons; the top ten hold 10%. The chain combines TRBV18 with TRBJ1-4, with 10 bases identical to TRBD1. The sequenced sample was memory CD4+ T cells sorted from blood. Documented subset: CD45RA-negative fraction. This clonotype was sampled from a man younger than 40 in good health. CDR3 sequence (DNA): TGTGCCAGCTCACCACGATCCGGGGACAGGGGTGGAGAAAAACTGTTTTTT. Protein: CASSPRSGDRGGEKLFF.